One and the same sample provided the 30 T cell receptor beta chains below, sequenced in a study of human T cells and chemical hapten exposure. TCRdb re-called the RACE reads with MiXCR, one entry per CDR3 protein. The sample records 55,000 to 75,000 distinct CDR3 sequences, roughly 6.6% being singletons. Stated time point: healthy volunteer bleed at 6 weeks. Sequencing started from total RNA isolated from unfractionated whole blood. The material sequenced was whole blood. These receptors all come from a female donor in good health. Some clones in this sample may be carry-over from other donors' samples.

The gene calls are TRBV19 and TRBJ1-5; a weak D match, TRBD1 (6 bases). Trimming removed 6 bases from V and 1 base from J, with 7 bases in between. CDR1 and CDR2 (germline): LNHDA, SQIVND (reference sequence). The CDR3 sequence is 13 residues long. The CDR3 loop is CASSGQSNQPQHF. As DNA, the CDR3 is TGTGCCAGTAGCGGACAGAGCAATCAGCCCCAGCATTTT.

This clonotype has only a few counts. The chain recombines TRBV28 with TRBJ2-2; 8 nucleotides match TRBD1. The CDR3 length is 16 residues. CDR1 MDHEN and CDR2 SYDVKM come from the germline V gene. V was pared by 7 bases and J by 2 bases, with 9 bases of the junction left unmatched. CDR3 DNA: TGTGCCAGCACCACAGGGGGGACAGGAAACACCGGGGAGCTGTTTTTT. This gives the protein CASTTGGTGNTGELFF.

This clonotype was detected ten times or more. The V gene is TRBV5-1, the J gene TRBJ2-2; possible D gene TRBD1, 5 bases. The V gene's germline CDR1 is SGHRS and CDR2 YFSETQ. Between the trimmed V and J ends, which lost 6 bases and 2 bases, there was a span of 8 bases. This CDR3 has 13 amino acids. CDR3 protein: CASKGDNTGELFF. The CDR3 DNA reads TGCGCCAGCAAAGGGGATAACACCGGGGAGCTGTTTTTT.

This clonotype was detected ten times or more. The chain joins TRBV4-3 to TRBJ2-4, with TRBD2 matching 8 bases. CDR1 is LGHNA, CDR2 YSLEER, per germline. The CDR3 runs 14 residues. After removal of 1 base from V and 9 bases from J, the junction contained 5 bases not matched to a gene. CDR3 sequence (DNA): TGCGCCAGCAGCCAAGCCGGGACTAGTTCCATTCAGTACTTC. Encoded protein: CASSQAGTSSIQYF.

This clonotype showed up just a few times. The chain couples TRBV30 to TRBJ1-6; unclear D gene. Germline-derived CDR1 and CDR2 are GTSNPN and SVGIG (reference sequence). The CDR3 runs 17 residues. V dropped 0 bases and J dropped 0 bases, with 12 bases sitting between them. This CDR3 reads CAWSVQLTSSYNSPLHF. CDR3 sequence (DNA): TGTGCCTGGAGTGTACAACTTACGAGCTCCTATAATTCACCCCTCCACTTT.

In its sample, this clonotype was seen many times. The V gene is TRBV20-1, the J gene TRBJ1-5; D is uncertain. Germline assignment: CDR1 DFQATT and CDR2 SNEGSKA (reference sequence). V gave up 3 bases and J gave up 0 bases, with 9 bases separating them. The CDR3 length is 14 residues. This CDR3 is CSASPPYSNQPQHF. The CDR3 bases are TGCAGTGCTAGTCCTCCATATAGCAATCAGCCCCAGCATTTT.

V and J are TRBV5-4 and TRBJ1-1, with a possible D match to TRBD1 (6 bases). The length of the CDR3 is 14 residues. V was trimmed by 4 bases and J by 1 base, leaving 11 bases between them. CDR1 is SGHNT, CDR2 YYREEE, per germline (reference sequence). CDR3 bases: TGTGCCAGCAGCCTACAGACAGGGAACACTGAAGCTTTCTTT. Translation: CASSLQTGNTEAFF. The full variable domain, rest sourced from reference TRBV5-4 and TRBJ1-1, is ETGVTQSPTHLIKTRGQQVTLRCSSQSGHNTVSWYQQALGQGPQFIFQYYREEENGRGNFPPRFSGLQFPNYSSELNVNALELDDSALYLCASSLQTGNTEAFFGQGTRLTVV.

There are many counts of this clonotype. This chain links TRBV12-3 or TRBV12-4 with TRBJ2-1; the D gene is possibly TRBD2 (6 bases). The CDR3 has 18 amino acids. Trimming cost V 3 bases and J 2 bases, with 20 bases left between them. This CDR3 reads CASSFMGFRERPYNEQFF. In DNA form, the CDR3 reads TGTGCCAGCAGTTTCATGGGGTTCCGGGAGCGCCCCTACAATGAGCAGTTCTTC.

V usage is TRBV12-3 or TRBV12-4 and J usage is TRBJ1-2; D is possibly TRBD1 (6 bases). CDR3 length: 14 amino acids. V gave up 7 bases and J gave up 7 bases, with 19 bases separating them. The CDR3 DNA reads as TGTGCCAGCACTGCCAGGGACACCTCTTTTGGCTACACCTTC. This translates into CASTARDTSFGYTF.

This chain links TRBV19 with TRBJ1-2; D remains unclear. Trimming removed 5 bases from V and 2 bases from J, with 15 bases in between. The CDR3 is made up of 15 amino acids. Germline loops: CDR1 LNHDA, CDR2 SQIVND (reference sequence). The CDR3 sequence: CASSFNQAPNYGYTF. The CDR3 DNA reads TGTGCCAGTAGTTTCAACCAAGCACCCAACTATGGCTACACCTTC.

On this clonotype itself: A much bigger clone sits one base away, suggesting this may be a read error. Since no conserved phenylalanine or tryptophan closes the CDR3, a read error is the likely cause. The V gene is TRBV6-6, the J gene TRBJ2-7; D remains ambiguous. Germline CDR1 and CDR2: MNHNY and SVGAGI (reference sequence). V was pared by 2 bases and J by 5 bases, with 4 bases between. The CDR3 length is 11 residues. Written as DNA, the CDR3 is TGTGCCAGCAGTTACCACGACGAGCAGTACATC. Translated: CASSYHDEQYI.

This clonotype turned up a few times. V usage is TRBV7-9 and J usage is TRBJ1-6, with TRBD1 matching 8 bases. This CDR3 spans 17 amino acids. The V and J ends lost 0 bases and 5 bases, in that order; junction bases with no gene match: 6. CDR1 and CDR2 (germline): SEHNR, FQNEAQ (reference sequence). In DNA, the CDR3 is TGTGCCAGCAGCTTAGCATCGACAGGGGTAGATAATTCACCCCTCCACTTT. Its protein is CASSLASTGVDNSPLHF.

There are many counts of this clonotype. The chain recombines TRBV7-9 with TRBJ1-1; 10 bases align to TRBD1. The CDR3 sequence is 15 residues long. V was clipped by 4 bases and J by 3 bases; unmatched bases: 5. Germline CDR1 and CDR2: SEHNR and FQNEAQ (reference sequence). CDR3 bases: TGTGCCAGCAGCTCCGTCGACAGGGGGCACACTGAAGCTTTCTTT. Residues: CASSSVDRGHTEAFF. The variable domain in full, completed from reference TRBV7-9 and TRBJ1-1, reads DTGVSQNPRHKITKRGQNVTFRCDPISEHNRLYWYRQTLGQGPEFLTYFQNEAQLEKSRLLSDRFSAERPKGSFSTLEIQRTEQGDSAMYLCASSSVDRGHTEAFFGQGTRLTVV.

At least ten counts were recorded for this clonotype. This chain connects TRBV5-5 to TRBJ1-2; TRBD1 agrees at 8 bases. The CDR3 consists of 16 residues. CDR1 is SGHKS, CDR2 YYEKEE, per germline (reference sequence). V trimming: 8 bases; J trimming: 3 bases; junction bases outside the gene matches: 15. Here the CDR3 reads CASTPGGTGSYYGYTF. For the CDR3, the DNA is TGTGCCAGTACCCCAGGGGGGACAGGATCCTACTATGGCTACACCTTC.

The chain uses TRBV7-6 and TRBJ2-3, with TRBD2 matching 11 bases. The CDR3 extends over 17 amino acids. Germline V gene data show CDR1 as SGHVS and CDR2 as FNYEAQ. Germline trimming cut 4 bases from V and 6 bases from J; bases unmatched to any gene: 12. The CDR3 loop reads CASSSRGTSGSRDTQYF. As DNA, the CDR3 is TGTGCCAGCAGCTCGCGGGGGACTAGCGGTAGCAGGGATACGCAGTATTTT.

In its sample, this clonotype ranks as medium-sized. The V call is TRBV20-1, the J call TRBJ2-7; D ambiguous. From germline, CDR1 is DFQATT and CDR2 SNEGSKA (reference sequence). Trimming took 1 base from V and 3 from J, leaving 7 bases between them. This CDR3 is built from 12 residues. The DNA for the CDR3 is TGCAGTGCTAGAGCCGACTTCTACGAGCAGTACTTC. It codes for CSARADFYEQYF.

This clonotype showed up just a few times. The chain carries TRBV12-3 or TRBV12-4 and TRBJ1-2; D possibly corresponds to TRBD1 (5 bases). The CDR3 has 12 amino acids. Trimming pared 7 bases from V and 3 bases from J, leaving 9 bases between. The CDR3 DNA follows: TGTGCCAGCATCCGGGACGACTATGGCTACACCTTC. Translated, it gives CASIRDDYGYTF.

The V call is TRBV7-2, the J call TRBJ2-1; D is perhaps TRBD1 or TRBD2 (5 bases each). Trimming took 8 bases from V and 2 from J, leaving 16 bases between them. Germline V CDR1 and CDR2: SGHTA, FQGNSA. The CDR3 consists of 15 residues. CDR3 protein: CASHPGLTTYNEQFF. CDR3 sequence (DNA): TGTGCCAGCCACCCGGGGCTAACCACCTACAATGAGCAGTTCTTC.

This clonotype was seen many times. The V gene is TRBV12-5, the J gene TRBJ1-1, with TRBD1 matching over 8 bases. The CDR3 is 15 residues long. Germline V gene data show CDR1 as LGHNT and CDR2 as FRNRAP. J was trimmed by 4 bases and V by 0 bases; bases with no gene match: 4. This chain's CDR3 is CASGLVTGGITEAFF. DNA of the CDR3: TGTGCTAGTGGTTTGGTAACAGGGGGGATCACTGAAGCTTTCTTT.

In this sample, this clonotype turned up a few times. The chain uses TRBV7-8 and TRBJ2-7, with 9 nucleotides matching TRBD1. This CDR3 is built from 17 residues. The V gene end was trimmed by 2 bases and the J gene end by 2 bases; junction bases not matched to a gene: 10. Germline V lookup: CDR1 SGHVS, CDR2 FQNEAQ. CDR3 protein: CASSLLDTGGIPYEQYF. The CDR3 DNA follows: TGTGCCAGCAGCTTACTTGACACAGGGGGCATCCCCTACGAGCAGTACTTC.

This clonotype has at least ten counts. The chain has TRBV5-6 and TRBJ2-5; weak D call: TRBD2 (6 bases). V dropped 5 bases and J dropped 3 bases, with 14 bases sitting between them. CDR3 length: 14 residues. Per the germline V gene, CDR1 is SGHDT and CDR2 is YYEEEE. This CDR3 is CASREGQDKETQYF. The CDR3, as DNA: TGTGCCAGCAGGGAGGGTCAGGACAAAGAGACCCAGTACTTC.

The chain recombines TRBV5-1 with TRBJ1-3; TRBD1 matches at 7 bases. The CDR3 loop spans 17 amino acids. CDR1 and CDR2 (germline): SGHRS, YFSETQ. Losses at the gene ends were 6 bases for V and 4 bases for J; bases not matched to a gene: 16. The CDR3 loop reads CASNLRDRRDVGNTIYF. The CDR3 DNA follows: TGCGCCAGCAATCTCCGGGACAGAAGGGACGTAGGAAACACCATATATTTT.

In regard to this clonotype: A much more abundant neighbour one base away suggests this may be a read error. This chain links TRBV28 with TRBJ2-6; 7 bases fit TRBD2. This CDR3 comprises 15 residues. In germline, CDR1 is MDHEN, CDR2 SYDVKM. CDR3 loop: CASSHSGAGANILTF. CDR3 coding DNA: TGTGCCAGCAGCCACAGCGGGGCTGGGGCCAACATCCTGACTTTC.

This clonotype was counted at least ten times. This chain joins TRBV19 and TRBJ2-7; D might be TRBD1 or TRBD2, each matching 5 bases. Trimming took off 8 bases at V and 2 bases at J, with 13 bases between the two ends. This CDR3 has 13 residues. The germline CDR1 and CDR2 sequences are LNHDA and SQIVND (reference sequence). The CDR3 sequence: CASQGTETYEQYF. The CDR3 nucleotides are TGTGCCAGTCAAGGGACCGAGACCTACGAGCAGTACTTC.

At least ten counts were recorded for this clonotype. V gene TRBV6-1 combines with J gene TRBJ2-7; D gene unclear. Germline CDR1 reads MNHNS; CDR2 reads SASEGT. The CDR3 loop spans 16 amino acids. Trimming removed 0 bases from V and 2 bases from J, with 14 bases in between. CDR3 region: CASSEASPYHPYEQYF. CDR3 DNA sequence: TGTGCCAGCAGTGAAGCTTCCCCGTACCATCCCTACGAGCAGTACTTC.

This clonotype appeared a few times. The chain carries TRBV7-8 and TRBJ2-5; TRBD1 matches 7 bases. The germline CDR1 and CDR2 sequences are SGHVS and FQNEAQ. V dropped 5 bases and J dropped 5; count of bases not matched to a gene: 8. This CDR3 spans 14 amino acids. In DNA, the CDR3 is TGTGCCAGCAGCCCCGGACAGGTGTTTGAGACCCAGTACTTC. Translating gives CASSPGQVFETQYF.

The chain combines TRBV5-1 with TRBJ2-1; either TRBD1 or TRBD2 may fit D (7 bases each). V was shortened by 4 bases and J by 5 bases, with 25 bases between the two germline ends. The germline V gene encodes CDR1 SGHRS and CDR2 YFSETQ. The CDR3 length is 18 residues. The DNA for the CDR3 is TGCGCCAGCAGCCCAGGGGGGGGGCTAGCTCGGCAGGACAATGAGCAGTTCTTC. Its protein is CASSPGGGLARQDNEQFF.

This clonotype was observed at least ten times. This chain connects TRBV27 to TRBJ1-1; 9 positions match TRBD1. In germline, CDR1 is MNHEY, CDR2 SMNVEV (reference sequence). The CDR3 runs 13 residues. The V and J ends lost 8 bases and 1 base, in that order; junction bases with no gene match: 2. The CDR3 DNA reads TGTGCCAGCGCACAGGGGGCGAACACTGAAGCTTTCTTT. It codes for CASAQGANTEAFF.

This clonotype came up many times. The CDR3 is CASSQGVASTDTQYF. DNA for the CDR3: TGTGCCAGCAGCCAAGGTGTGGCTAGCACAGATACGCAGTATTTT. V gene TRBV14 combines with J gene TRBJ2-3; D unresolved. Trimming stripped 1 base from V and 0 bases from J, with 8 bases between. CDR3 length equals 15 residues. The germline V gene has CDR1 SGHDN and CDR2 FVKESK.

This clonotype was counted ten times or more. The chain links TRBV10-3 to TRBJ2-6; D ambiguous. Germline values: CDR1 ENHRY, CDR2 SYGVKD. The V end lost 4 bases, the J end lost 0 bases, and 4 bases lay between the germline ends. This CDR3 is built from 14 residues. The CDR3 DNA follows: TGTGCCATCAGTGGGGACTCTGGGGCCAACGTCCTGACTTTC. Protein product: CAISGDSGANVLTF.